This is a list of T cell receptor beta chains from one sample in a study of blood T cell repertoires in COVID-19. Sequencing used immunoSEQ multiplex PCR; TCRdb keeps in-frame clones, though not all of them. The sample holds around 190,000 clones, around 84% seen once. Input material: PBMCs or T cells enriched from blood (not recorded which). These TCRs come from a woman aged 25 to 39 who had been exposed to COVID-19. The CDR3 runs from the conserved cysteine through the conserved F or W. The D gene is left open where the match is weak. Size is omitted from some rows. Given values are once, few, many or a class for expanded clones.

J gene: TRBJ1-6
D gene: NA
clone size: NA
V gene: TRBV3-1/TRBV3-2
CDR3 protein: CASSLGGPYSYNSPLHF
CDR3 DNA: TGTGCCAGCAGTTTAGGGGGTCCTTACTCCTATAATTCACCCCTCCACTTT

J gene: TRBJ2-1
D gene: TRBD2
clone size: NA
V gene: TRBV2
CDR3 protein: CASRLAGGRDEQFF
CDR3 DNA: TGTGCCAGCAGGCTAGCGGGGGGGCGGGATGAGCAGTTCTTC

J gene: TRBJ2-7
D gene: TRBD1
clone size: NA
V gene: TRBV10-3
CDR3 protein: CAISESPRQGAKEQYF
CDR3 DNA: TGTGCCATCAGTGAGTCTCCTAGACAGGGGGCAAAGGAGCAGTACTTC

J gene: TRBJ2-1
D gene: TRBD2
clone size: NA
V gene: TRBV9
CDR3 protein: CASGKGTSGYNEQFF
CDR3 DNA: TGTGCCAGCGGAAAGGGGACTAGCGGGTACAATGAGCAGTTCTTC

J gene: TRBJ1-6
D gene: NA
clone size: NA
V gene: TRBV4-1
CDR3 protein: CASSQNQPGVYNSPLHF
CDR3 DNA: TGCGCCAGCAGCCAAAATCAACCGGGAGTTTATAATTCACCCCTCCACTTT

J gene: TRBJ2-7
D gene: TRBD2
clone size: NA
V gene: TRBV9
CDR3 protein: CASSVEAGGIYEQYF
CDR3 DNA: TGTGCCAGCAGCGTAGAGGCGGGGGGTATATACGAGCAGTACTTC

J gene: TRBJ1-6
D gene: TRBD1
clone size: NA
V gene: TRBV27
CDR3 protein: CASSLSKGAIYNSPLHF
CDR3 DNA: TGTGCCAGCAGTTTATCAAAGGGGGCGATCTATAATTCACCCCTCCACTTT

J gene: TRBJ2-7
D gene: NA
clone size: once
V gene: TRBV27
CDR3 protein: CASSYRLGEQYF
CDR3 DNA: TGTGCCAGCAGTTATAGACTAGGCGAGCAGTACTTC

J gene: TRBJ2-2
D gene: TRBD1
clone size: once
V gene: TRBV7-8
CDR3 protein: CASSLGPGQGMNTGELFF
CDR3 DNA: TGTGCCAGCAGCTTAGGGCCGGGACAGGGAATGAACACCGGGGAGCTGTTTTTT

J gene: TRBJ1-5
D gene: NA
clone size: NA
V gene: TRBV19
CDR3 protein: CASSMEVPGKQGDWTQPQHF
CDR3 DNA: TGTGCCAGTAGTATGGAGGTTCCGGGGAAACAGGGAGACTGGACTCAGCCCCAGCATTTT

J gene: TRBJ2-7
D gene: TRBD2
clone size: NA
V gene: TRBV3-1/TRBV3-2
CDR3 protein: CASSRTPGTSPYEQYF
CDR3 DNA: TGTGCCAGCAGCCGTACCCCCGGGACTAGTCCCTACGAGCAGTACTTC

J gene: TRBJ1-2
D gene: NA
clone size: NA
V gene: TRBV9
CDR3 protein: CASSVQGRGYTF
CDR3 DNA: TGTGCCAGCAGCGTCCAGGGCCGTGGCTACACCTTC

J gene: TRBJ2-1
D gene: TRBD1
clone size: NA
V gene: TRBV15
CDR3 protein: CATSRSRGQGYNEQFF
CDR3 DNA: TGTGCCACCAGCAGATCCCGGGGACAGGGCTACAATGAGCAGTTCTTC

J gene: TRBJ2-7
D gene: TRBD2
clone size: few
V gene: TRBV9
CDR3 protein: CASSVAGGLGEQYF
CDR3 DNA: TGTGCCAGCAGCGTGGCGGGGGGACTCGGGGAGCAGTACTTC

J gene: TRBJ2-7
D gene: TRBD2
clone size: NA
V gene: TRBV5-1
CDR3 protein: CASSLVSGMGLSYEQYF
CDR3 DNA: TGCGCCAGCAGCTTGGTTTCGGGAATGGGACTATCCTACGAGCAGTACTTC

J gene: TRBJ1-4
D gene: NA
clone size: NA
V gene: TRBV16
CDR3 protein: CASSQYDSGTNEKLFF
CDR3 DNA: TGTGCCAGCAGCCAATACGACTCCGGGACAAATGAAAAACTGTTTTTT

J gene: TRBJ2-7
D gene: NA
clone size: NA
V gene: TRBV28
CDR3 protein: CASSLHYEQYF
CDR3 DNA: TGTGCCAGCAGTTTACACTACGAGCAGTACTTC

J gene: TRBJ1-2
D gene: TRBD1
clone size: NA
V gene: TRBV6-5
CDR3 protein: CASSTWTGPLDGYTF
CDR3 DNA: TGTGCCAGCAGTACCTGGACAGGCCCCCTCGATGGCTACACCTTC

J gene: TRBJ2-7
D gene: NA
clone size: NA
V gene: TRBV24-1
CDR3 protein: CATTRGSGGEQYF
CDR3 DNA: TGTGCCACCACCCGGGGATCCGGGGGCGAGCAGTACTTC

J gene: TRBJ1-5
D gene: TRBD1
clone size: NA
V gene: TRBV19
CDR3 protein: CASSPGTGRNQPQHF
CDR3 DNA: TGTGCCAGTAGTCCCGGGACAGGGCGCAATCAGCCCCAGCATTTT

J gene: TRBJ1-2
D gene: NA
clone size: NA
V gene: TRBV6-1
CDR3 protein: CASSEIWTDNGYTF
CDR3 DNA: TGTGCCAGCAGTGAAATTTGGACAGACAATGGCTACACCTTC

J gene: TRBJ2-1
D gene: TRBD2
clone size: NA
V gene: TRBV4-1
CDR3 protein: CASRTSGGARNEQFF
CDR3 DNA: TGCGCCAGCAGAACAAGCGGGGGGGCGAGGAATGAGCAGTTCTTC

J gene: TRBJ1-4
D gene: NA
clone size: NA
V gene: TRBV5-1
CDR3 protein: CASSEGTPGEKLFF
CDR3 DNA: TGCGCCAGCAGCGAGGGCACCCCTGGAGAAAAACTGTTTTTT

J gene: TRBJ2-7
D gene: NA
clone size: NA
V gene: TRBV7-6
CDR3 protein: CASSLSGEPYEQYF
CDR3 DNA: TGTGCCAGCAGCTTATCCGGAGAACCCTACGAGCAGTACTTC

J gene: TRBJ2-2
D gene: TRBD2
clone size: NA
V gene: TRBV3-1/TRBV3-2
CDR3 protein: CASRAGVDGELFF
CDR3 DNA: TGTGCCAGCAGGGCGGGGGTGGACGGGGAGCTGTTTTTT

J gene: TRBJ1-2
D gene: TRBD1
clone size: once
V gene: TRBV13
CDR3 protein: CASSTPLDRGYGYTF
CDR3 DNA: TGTGCCAGCAGCACCCCCCTTGACAGGGGCTATGGCTACACCTTC

J gene: TRBJ1-1
D gene: NA
clone size: NA
V gene: TRBV2
CDR3 protein: CASSEAPVPNTEAFF
CDR3 DNA: TGTGCCAGCAGTGAAGCGCCGGTCCCGAACACTGAAGCTTTCTTT

J gene: TRBJ2-7
D gene: NA
clone size: NA
V gene: TRBV21-1
CDR3 protein: CASSKEAGKVFYEQYF
CDR3 DNA: TGTGCCAGCAGCAAAGAGGCAGGGAAGGTCTTCTACGAGCAGTACTTC

J gene: TRBJ2-1
D gene: TRBD1
clone size: NA
V gene: TRBV6-1
CDR3 protein: CASSEPDRGLVSEQFF
CDR3 DNA: TGTGCCAGCAGTGAACCGGACAGGGGGCTCGTTAGTGAGCAGTTCTTC

J gene: TRBJ2-2
D gene: TRBD1
clone size: NA
V gene: TRBV12-5
CDR3 protein: CASGPGTGVFTGELFF
CDR3 DNA: TGTGCTAGTGGCCCCGGGACAGGGGTCTTCACCGGGGAGCTGTTTTTT

J gene: TRBJ1-4
D gene: NA
clone size: NA
V gene: TRBV2
CDR3 protein: CASRDRTNEKLFF
CDR3 DNA: TGTGCCAGCAGAGACAGGACAAATGAAAAACTGTTTTTT

J gene: TRBJ1-2
D gene: TRBD1
clone size: NA
V gene: TRBV4-1
CDR3 protein: CASSQERDRGHYGYTF
CDR3 DNA: TGCGCCAGCAGCCAAGAGCGGGACAGGGGACACTATGGCTACACCTTC

J gene: TRBJ2-7
D gene: NA
clone size: NA
V gene: TRBV4-1
CDR3 protein: CASSQDFQTLPYEQYF
CDR3 DNA: TGCGCCAGCAGCCAAGATTTTCAGACTTTGCCCTACGAGCAGTACTTC

J gene: TRBJ1-3
D gene: TRBD1
clone size: NA
V gene: TRBV4-1
CDR3 protein: CASSQESGQGFNTIYF
CDR3 DNA: TGCGCCAGCAGCCAAGAATCGGGACAGGGGTTTAACACCATATATTTT

J gene: TRBJ1-2
D gene: NA
clone size: NA
V gene: TRBV11-2
CDR3 protein: CASVRGAGYGYTF
CDR3 DNA: TGTGCCAGCGTAAGGGGCGCTGGCTATGGCTACACCTTC

J gene: TRBJ1-1
D gene: NA
clone size: NA
V gene: TRBV19
CDR3 protein: CASSGLITEAFF
CDR3 DNA: TGTGCCAGTTCGGGACTTATCACTGAAGCTTTCTTT

J gene: TRBJ1-2
D gene: TRBD1
clone size: NA
V gene: TRBV6-5
CDR3 protein: CASSQGQADGYTF
CDR3 DNA: TGTGCCAGCAGTCAGGGACAGGCTGATGGCTACACCTTC

J gene: TRBJ2-1
D gene: NA
clone size: NA
V gene: TRBV6-1
CDR3 protein: CASSEDTYNEQFF
CDR3 DNA: TGTGCCAGCAGTGAAGATACCTACAATGAGCAGTTCTTC

J gene: TRBJ1-1
D gene: NA
clone size: NA
V gene: TRBV9
CDR3 protein: CASSWSSTLNTEAFF
CDR3 DNA: TGTGCCAGCAGCTGGAGTTCCACTCTGAACACTGAAGCTTTCTTT

J gene: TRBJ1-2
D gene: NA
clone size: NA
V gene: TRBV10-2
CDR3 protein: CASSEGGQSYGYTF
CDR3 DNA: TGCGCCAGCAGTGAAGGAGGGCAGAGCTATGGCTACACCTTC

J gene: TRBJ2-3
D gene: TRBD2
clone size: NA
V gene: TRBV5-1
CDR3 protein: CASSLVWGLAGGTDTQYF
CDR3 DNA: TGCGCCAGCAGCTTGGTGTGGGGCCTAGCGGGGGGCACAGATACGCAGTATTTT

J gene: TRBJ2-2
D gene: TRBD1
clone size: NA
V gene: TRBV27
CDR3 protein: CASSLLLGQAHTHNTGELFF
CDR3 DNA: TGTGCCAGCAGTCTTCTCTTAGGACAGGCCCATACTCACAACACCGGGGAGCTGTTTTTT

J gene: TRBJ2-3
D gene: TRBD2
clone size: NA
V gene: TRBV3-1/TRBV3-2
CDR3 protein: CASSQSSGGADTQYF
CDR3 DNA: TGTGCCAGCAGCCAATCTAGCGGGGGTGCAGATACGCAGTATTTT

J gene: TRBJ2-7
D gene: TRBD1
clone size: NA
V gene: TRBV3-1/TRBV3-2
CDR3 protein: CASSQNRQGRYEQYF
CDR3 DNA: TGTGCCAGCAGCCAAAATCGACAGGGTAGGTACGAGCAGTACTTC

J gene: TRBJ1-3
D gene: TRBD1
clone size: NA
V gene: TRBV7-6
CDR3 protein: CASSLGYRDRGTGNTIYF
CDR3 DNA: TGTGCCAGCAGCTTAGGGTACCGGGACAGGGGGACTGGAAACACCATATATTTT

J gene: TRBJ2-3
D gene: NA
clone size: NA
V gene: TRBV3-1/TRBV3-2
CDR3 protein: CASEKRGTDTQYF
CDR3 DNA: TGTGCCAGCGAAAAGAGAGGCACAGATACGCAGTATTTT

J gene: TRBJ1-2
D gene: NA
clone size: NA
V gene: TRBV4-3
CDR3 protein: CASSQDLNGRYGYTF
CDR3 DNA: TGCGCCAGCAGCCAAGATCTTAACGGGAGGTATGGCTACACCTTC

J gene: TRBJ1-2
D gene: TRBD1
clone size: NA
V gene: TRBV14
CDR3 protein: CASSQDQGTGGRGYTF
CDR3 DNA: TGTGCCAGCAGCCAAGATCAGGGGACAGGGGGCCGCGGCTACACCTTC

J gene: TRBJ1-1
D gene: TRBD1
clone size: once
V gene: TRBV19
CDR3 protein: CASSAPGQGLLNTEAFF
CDR3 DNA: TGTGCCAGTAGTGCCCCGGGACAGGGATTGTTGAACACTGAAGCTTTCTTT

J gene: TRBJ2-7
D gene: TRBD2
clone size: NA
V gene: TRBV3-1/TRBV3-2
CDR3 protein: CASSPRGAGVFF
CDR3 DNA: TGTGCCAGCAGCCCCCGGGGAGCGGGGGTCTTCTTC

J gene: TRBJ1-2
D gene: NA
clone size: NA
V gene: TRBV5-1
CDR3 protein: CASSLGLPHGYTF
CDR3 DNA: TGCGCCAGCAGCTTGGGTCTACCACATGGCTACACCTTC

J gene: TRBJ2-1
D gene: TRBD2
clone size: NA
V gene: TRBV29-1
CDR3 protein: CSSRLANEQFF
CDR3 DNA: TGCAGCTCCCGACTAGCCAATGAGCAGTTCTTC

J gene: TRBJ1-1
D gene: TRBD1
clone size: once
V gene: TRBV19
CDR3 protein: CASSVQGATEAFF
CDR3 DNA: TGTGCCAGTAGTGTACAGGGGGCTACTGAAGCTTTCTTT

J gene: TRBJ1-1
D gene: NA
clone size: NA
V gene: TRBV4-3
CDR3 protein: CASSEDSNGQLNTEAFF
CDR3 DNA: TGCGCCAGCAGCGAAGATTCAAACGGACAGCTAAACACTGAAGCTTTCTTT

J gene: TRBJ1-5
D gene: TRBD1
clone size: NA
V gene: TRBV6-5
CDR3 protein: CASSLTGGSNQPQHF
CDR3 DNA: TGTGCCAGCAGCCTCACAGGGGGGAGTAATCAGCCCCAGCATTTT

J gene: TRBJ2-5
D gene: TRBD1
clone size: NA
V gene: TRBV7-6
CDR3 protein: CASSLRTGSQETQYF
CDR3 DNA: TGTGCCAGCAGCTTGCGGACAGGAAGCCAAGAGACCCAGTACTTC

J gene: TRBJ1-2
D gene: NA
clone size: NA
V gene: TRBV19
CDR3 protein: CASSIDGASTAPYTF
CDR3 DNA: TGTGCCAGTAGTATAGATGGGGCCTCGACAGCCCCCTACACCTTC

J gene: TRBJ2-7
D gene: TRBD1
clone size: NA
V gene: TRBV5-1
CDR3 protein: CASSLDRGLYEQYF
CDR3 DNA: TGCGCCAGCAGCTTGGACAGGGGGCTCTACGAGCAGTACTTC

J gene: TRBJ2-3
D gene: TRBD2
clone size: NA
V gene: TRBV19
CDR3 protein: CASSRIAGGAYTQYF
CDR3 DNA: TGTGCCAGTAGCAGGATAGCGGGGGGAGCTTATACGCAGTATTTT